Included here is one TCR beta chain sequence, with context. The antigen is undetermined. It was patients with CD8+CD57+ cell expansion by flow cytometry who were chosen for sequencing. This sample is drawn from a study of CD8+CD57+ T cells in acquired aplastic anemia. Broader study findings: Between the patient and control groups, CD8+ Simpson's diversity did not differ significantly. Both patients and controls carried the same twenty-nine CD8+ CDR3 sequences.

Genomic DNA constituted the template upon which TCR beta VDJ and CDR3 profiling was performed. TCRdb re-called the reads with MiXCR, one entry per CDR3 protein. The sample consists of roughly 93,000 distinct CDR3 sequences, about 67% of them appearing once. The receptor's source is a human donor with aplastic anemia. Sequencing input: sorted CD4+, CD8+, or CD8+CD57+ T cells (not recorded which) from PBMCs.

Here the CDR3 reads CATSRVRRGGTDTQYF. For the CDR3, the DNA is TGTGCCACCAGCAGAGTGAGGCGGGGGGGCACAGATACGCAGTATTTT. The V gene is TRBV15, the J gene TRBJ2-3; TRBD2 agrees at 8 bases. V lost 1 base, J lost 1 base, and 4 bases stayed unmatched. Per germline, CDR1 LNHNV and CDR2 YYDKDF (reference sequence). This CDR3 contains 16 residues.